Listed here are 31 T cell receptor beta chains from one sample, sequenced in a study of OX40 agonist ivuxolimab in advanced cancers. Using immunoSEQ multiplex PCR, the repertoire was profiled, and TCRdb retains in-frame clones only, with some absent. The sample includes about 80,000 clones, about nine tenths of them seen just once. Sequencing used CD4+ or CD8+ T cells sorted from blood, obtained in a trial of the OX40 agonist ivuxolimab. These receptors were obtained from an adult with an advanced solid tumor such as melanoma, head and neck, liver or kidney cancer.

This clone has only a few counts. V usage is TRBV18 and J usage is TRBJ2-7; 8 bases agree with TRBD1. The CDR3 has 14 residues. From germline, CDR1 is KGHSH and CDR2 LQKENI. J gave up 5 bases and V 6 bases, and 9 bases lay outside the gene matches. The CDR3 nucleotides are TGTGCCAGCTCCCCCGGACAGGGAGGTCACGAGCAGTACTTC. This encodes CASSPGQGGHEQYF.

This sequence joins TRBV5-1 and TRBJ1-1; tentatively, D is TRBD1 (5 bases). With 2 bases removed from V and 5 bases from J, the gap between germline ends came to 10 bases. CDR3 length: 13 residues. Germline V gene sequence: CDR1 SGHRS, CDR2 YFSETQ. The DNA for the CDR3 is TGCGCCAGCAGCTTCCGACAGCGAACTGAAGCTTTCTTT. This codes for CASSFRQRTEAFF.

CDR3 DNA: TGTGCCAGCAGCTCGTCTGACGAGCAGTACTTC. The encoded protein is CASSSSDEQYF. V and J are TRBV7-6 and TRBJ2-7; D is unresolved. This CDR3 is 11 amino acids long. V dropped 4 bases and J dropped 5 bases, with 6 bases sitting between them. Germline assignment: CDR1 SGHVS and CDR2 FNYEAQ. The full variable domain, rest sourced from reference TRBV7-6 and TRBJ2-7, is GAGVSQSPRYKVTKRGQDVALRCDPISGHVSLYWYRQALGQGPEFLTYFNYEAQQDKSGLPNDRFSAERPEGSISTLTIQRTEQRDSAMYRCASSSSDEQYFGPGTRLTVT.

The J gene is TRBJ1-2, the V gene TRBV18; D is unclear. This CDR3 comprises 11 residues. Trimming took 3 bases from V and 3 from J, leaving 2 bases between them. The germline CDR1 and CDR2 sequences are KGHSH and LQKENI. CDR3 DNA sequence: TGTGCCAGCTCACCGGACTATGGCTACACCTTC. It is translated as CASSPDYGYTF.

CDR3 DNA: TGTGCCAGCAGTCACTCCTACGAGCAGTACTTC. It specifies CASSHSYEQYF. The chain combines TRBV6-1 with TRBJ2-7, with D unresolved. CDR3 length equals 11 residues. V lost 5 bases and J 0 bases, leaving 2 bases between the germline ends. CDR1 is MNHNS, CDR2 SASEGT, per germline.

V is TRBV9 and J is TRBJ2-2, with 7 bases identical to TRBD2. The ends lost 0 bases at V and 3 bases at J; junction bases unmatched: 11. The CDR3 is 18 amino acids. The germline gives CDR1 SGDLS, CDR2 YYNGEE. The CDR3 DNA reads TGTGCCAGCAGCGTAGCTTCGGCTAGCGGAATCCACACCGGGGAGCTGTTTTTT. Translating it yields CASSVASASGIHTGELFF.

This chain links TRBV12-5 with TRBJ1-1; D gene ambiguous. Per germline, CDR1 LGHNT and CDR2 FRNRAP. The CDR3 contains 17 residues. Trimming pared 3 bases from V and 1 base from J, leaving 18 bases between. In nucleotides, the CDR3 is TGTGCTAGTGGTTTATTCGGGTGGGATGGAGCGAACACTGAAGCTTTCTTT. This codes for CASGLFGWDGANTEAFF.

This clone was observed once. The V and J genes are TRBV29-1 and TRBJ1-2; no reliable D call. Germline V gives CDR1 SQVTM, CDR2 ANQGSEA. This CDR3 is 12 amino acids long. V was trimmed by 1 base and J by 4 bases, leaving 7 bases between them. CDR3 in amino acids: CSVEGQIYGYTF. CDR3 DNA sequence: TGCAGCGTTGAAGGCCAAATCTATGGCTACACCTTC.

V is TRBV5-1 and J is TRBJ1-1; 11 nucleotides match TRBD1. This CDR3 has 16 residues. From germline, CDR1 is SGHRS and CDR2 YFSETQ. Losses at the gene ends were 6 bases for V and 4 bases for J; bases not matched to a gene: 11. The CDR3 loop is CASKGQGALVPTEAFF. The CDR3, as DNA: TGCGCCAGCAAAGGACAGGGGGCGTTAGTCCCCACTGAAGCTTTCTTT.

CDR3 loop: CASSSRIMNTEAFF. The CDR3 coding sequence is TGTGCCAGCAGTTCCCGGATCATGAACACTGAAGCTTTCTTT. This chain joins TRBV6-5 and TRBJ1-1; no clear D gene. Looked up from germline, CDR1 is MNHEY and CDR2 is SVGAGI. This CDR3 region has 14 residues. Trimming took off 4 bases at V and 0 bases at J, with 9 bases between the two ends.

This clone occurred once. V is TRBV7-7 and J is TRBJ2-2, with 7 bases lining up with TRBD1. Germline V gene data show CDR1 as SSHAT and CDR2 as FNYEAQ (reference sequence). The CDR3 totals 15 residues. V trimming: 3 bases; J trimming: 1 base; junction bases outside the gene matches: 2. In DNA, the CDR3 is TGTGCCAGCAGCTTGAGACAGGGGAACACCGGGGAGCTGTTTTTT. Translation: CASSLRQGNTGELFF.

The rearrangement joins TRBV28 to TRBJ1-2; D remains unclear. V was trimmed by 2 bases and J by 3 bases, leaving 10 bases between them. The CDR3 runs to 14 residues. Germline V lookup: CDR1 MDHEN, CDR2 SYDVKM. The CDR3 nucleotides read TGTGCCAGCAGTTTAATCAGTGGGGACTATGGCTACACCTTC. It translates to CASSLISGDYGYTF.

The rearrangement joins TRBV5-4 to TRBJ1-1; no clear D. CDR1 is SGHNT, CDR2 YYREEE, per germline (reference sequence). V shed 0 bases and J shed 0 bases, with 9 bases lying between them. This CDR3 region has 15 residues. The CDR3: CASSLGPVMNTEAFF. CDR3 coding DNA: TGTGCCAGCAGCTTGGGCCCAGTCATGAACACTGAAGCTTTCTTT.

V is TRBV29-1 and J is TRBJ2-7, with 8 bases that match TRBD1. The germline gives CDR1 SQVTM, CDR2 ANQGSEA. V lost 2 bases to trimming and J lost 1 base; unmatched junction nucleotides: 7. There are 15 residues in the CDR3. In DNA, the CDR3 is TGCAGCGTTGAACGACGACAGGGGAGGTCCTACGAGCAGTACTTC. Translating gives CSVERRQGRSYEQYF.

The rearrangement links TRBV4-3 to TRBJ1-6; TRBD1 aligns across 8 bases. This CDR3 has 18 residues. The V gene's germline CDR1 is LGHNA and CDR2 YSLEER. J lost 4 bases, V lost 1 base, and 9 bases had no gene match. The CDR3 loop reads CASSQGGQGAYYNSPLHF. For the CDR3, the DNA is TGCGCCAGCAGCCAAGGTGGCCAGGGGGCCTATTATAATTCACCCCTCCACTTT.

The chain has TRBV29-1 and TRBJ2-3; D may be TRBD2 (7 bases). Germline CDR1 and CDR2: SQVTM and ANQGSEA. This CDR3 contains 16 residues. Trimming shortened V by 6 bases and J by 3 bases, and 22 bases separated the two germline ends. CDR3 sequence (DNA): TGCAGCGTCCCTTCTCTAGGCGGGGGCTCTACAGATACGCAGTATTTT. It codes for CSVPSLGGGSTDTQYF.

This clone was picked up a small number of times. V and J are TRBV7-7 and TRBJ2-3; 9 nucleotides align to TRBD1. Trimming removed 5 bases from V and 5 bases from J; junction bases left unmatched: 2. Germline CDR1 SSHAT, CDR2 FNYEAQ (reference sequence). CDR3 length equals 13 residues. CDR3: CASSTDRGDTQYF. Written as DNA, the CDR3 is TGTGCCAGCAGCACGGACAGGGGAGATACGCAGTATTTT.

V and J are TRBV6-5 and TRBJ2-7; 15 nucleotides match TRBD2. Trimming cost V 5 bases and J 11 bases; bases outside gene matches: 7. The CDR3 is made up of 14 amino acids. Germline V lookup: CDR1 MNHEY, CDR2 SVGAGI. The CDR3 DNA follows: TGTGCCAGCAGTGGCGGGACTAGCGGGGGGCTGGAGTACGTC. This codes for CASSGGTSGGLEYV.

Of note for this clone: Its ends do not fully match the called genes, so a read error is possible. Other DNA sequences in this sample translate to the same CDR3. This rearrangement joins TRBV7-2 to TRBJ2-1; the D is unclear. The germline V gene has CDR1 SGHTA and CDR2 FQGNSA. This CDR3 spans 11 amino acids. CDR3 in DNA: TGTGCCAGCAGCTTACTAAATGAGCAATTCTTC. It encodes CASSLLNEQFF. Full variable domain (outside the CDR3, taken from reference TRBV7-2 and TRBJ2-1): GAGVSQSPSNKVTEKGKDVELRCDPISGHTALYWYRQSLGQGLEFLIYFQGNSAPDKSGLPSDRFSAERTGGSVSTLTIQRTQQEDSAVYLCASSLLNEQFFGPGTRLTVL.

The chain recombines TRBV5-1 with TRBJ1-2; D is perhaps TRBD1 (5 bases). V lost 5 bases and J lost 4, with 15 bases in between. Germline assignment: CDR1 SGHRS and CDR2 YFSETQ. The CDR3 is 14 residues long. CDR3 nucleotide sequence: TGCGCCAGCAGACCTGGGGGTTCAGGCTATGGCTACACCTTC. This gives the protein CASRPGGSGYGYTF.

The chain couples TRBV5-1 to TRBJ1-1, with D uncertain. Trimming took 4 bases from V and 2 from J, leaving 15 bases between them. Germline V CDR1 and CDR2: SGHRS, YFSETQ. The CDR3 loop spans 15 amino acids. CDR3 loop: CASSALTALNTEAFF. The CDR3 nucleotides are TGCGCCAGCAGCGCTTTAACGGCATTAAACACTGAAGCTTTCTTT. The complete variable domain, with remaining parts taken from reference TRBV5-1 and TRBJ1-1, reads KAGVTQTPRYLIKTRGQQVTLSCSPISGHRSVSWYQQTPGQGLQFLFEYFSETQRNKGNFPGRFSGRQFSNSRSEMNVSTLELGDSALYLCASSALTALNTEAFFGQGTRLTVV.

This clone was seen a single time. This chain uses TRBV5-4 with TRBJ2-3; unclear D gene. The CDR3 consists of 16 residues. From germline, CDR1 is SGHNT and CDR2 YYREEE (reference sequence). With 0 bases removed from V and 0 bases from J, the gap between germline ends came to 11 bases. CDR3 DNA: TGTGCCAGCAGCTTGGCGGCTAGGGCTAGCACAGATACGCAGTATTTT. This gives the protein CASSLAARASTDTQYF.

This rearrangement joins TRBV7-6 to TRBJ2-1, with TRBD1 matching 10 bases. Germline V CDR1 and CDR2: SGHVS, FNYEAQ. Trimming cost V 1 base and J 9 bases; bases outside gene matches: 12. This CDR3 has 17 amino acids. Written as DNA, the CDR3 is TGTGCCAGCAGCTTAGTGTCGGTGACAGGGGGCAAAATTGAGCAGTTCTTC. This sequence encodes CASSLVSVTGGKIEQFF.

This clone was seen a handful of times. CDR3 sequence: CSVEANTEAFF. Written as DNA, the CDR3 is TGCAGCGTTGAAGCAAACACTGAAGCTTTCTTT. The chain combines TRBV29-1 with TRBJ1-1; D is uncertain. Between the trimmed V and J ends, which lost 1 base and 2 bases, there was a span of 2 bases. Germline V gene lookup returns CDR1 SQVTM and CDR2 ANQGSEA. The CDR3 spans 11 residues.

The chain recombines TRBV7-5 with TRBJ2-1; TRBD1 is taken as the D call from the table, unchecked against the DNA. TRBV7-5 is a known pseudogene. This CDR3 contains 16 residues. CDR3 in amino acids: CVRSAVGGQTNNEQFF. The CDR3 bases are TGTGTCAGAAGCGCGGTGGGGGGACAGACAAACAATGAGCAGTTCTTC.

The chain has TRBV7-3 and TRBJ2-6; perhaps D is TRBD1 or TRBD2 (5 bases each). Germline CDR1 reads SGHTA; CDR2 reads FQGTGA. Deletions cut 2 bases from V and 2 bases from J, with 10 bases between. This CDR3 comprises 16 residues. The CDR3 region has the DNA TGTGCCAGCAGCTTACAGGGACCGGCTGGGGCCAACGTCCTGACTTTC. Amino acids: CASSLQGPAGANVLTF.

The V gene is TRBV6-6, the J gene TRBJ2-7, with D unresolved. V lost 7 bases to trimming and J lost 3 bases, with 10 bases between them. Germline V lookup: CDR1 MNHNY, CDR2 SVGAGI (reference sequence). The CDR3 contains 12 residues. CDR3 in amino acids: CASKGMSYEQYF. CDR3 in DNA: TGTGCCAGCAAAGGGATGAGCTACGAGCAGTACTTC.

The V gene is TRBV7-9, the J gene TRBJ1-1, with D possibly TRBD1 on 6 matching bases. The germline V gene has CDR1 SEHNR and CDR2 FQNEAQ (reference sequence). The CDR3 extends over 14 amino acids. V lost 5 bases and J 3 bases, leaving 13 bases between the germline ends. CDR3 region: CASSATGKDTEAFF. CDR3 nucleotide sequence: TGTGCCAGCAGCGCCACAGGGAAGGACACTGAAGCTTTCTTT. Full variable domain (rest looked up from reference TRBV7-9 and TRBJ1-1): DTGVSQNPRHKITKRGQNVTFRCDPISEHNRLYWYRQTLGQGPEFLTYFQNEAQLEKSRLLSDRFSAERPKGSFSTLEIQRTEQGDSAMYLCASSATGKDTEAFFGQGTRLTVV.

The chain has TRBV9 and TRBJ2-5; the D gene could be TRBD1 or TRBD2 (5 bases each). V was pared by 0 bases and J by 5 bases, with 17 bases between. From germline, CDR1 is SGDLS and CDR2 YYNGEE. The CDR3 runs 16 residues. Here the CDR3 DNA reads TGTGCCAGCAGCGTAGGAGTGGCTAGCTGGGGGGAGACCCAGTACTTC. This sequence encodes CASSVGVASWGETQYF.

This clone was seen a handful of times. Written as DNA, the CDR3 is TGTGCCAGCAGTGAGGGGATCGGGCGGATTAACTATGGCTACACCTTC. It yields the protein CASSEGIGRINYGYTF. The rearrangement links TRBV6-1 to TRBJ1-2; D ambiguous. From germline, CDR1 is MNHNS and CDR2 SASEGT. The length of the CDR3 is 16 residues. V shed 3 bases and J shed 1 base, with 15 bases lying between them.

This chain links TRBV15 with TRBJ1-4; TRBD1 matches 10 bases. Germline CDR1 reads LNHNV; CDR2 reads YYDKDF (reference sequence). The CDR3 length is 14 residues. With 5 bases clipped from V and 9 bases from J, the junction kept 6 bases outside the gene matches. CDR3 sequence reads: CATSGRTGGQKLFF. The CDR3 nucleotides are TGTGCCACCAGCGGTAGGACAGGGGGGCAAAAACTGTTTTTT.